The next 9 T cell receptor beta chains were all read from a single sample in a study of blood T cell repertoires in COVID-19. Repertoires were generated with immunoSEQ multiplex PCR, while TCRdb's copy carries only in-frame clones and drops some. This sample has under 250,000 clones, with around 80% found just once. The sample was peripheral blood. These TCRs come from a woman aged 40 to 55 with acute or convalescent COVID-19.

This clone showed up just once. This chain links TRBV6-1 with TRBJ2-1; a possible D gene is TRBD1 (6 bases). The V gene's germline CDR1 is MNHNS and CDR2 SASEGT. Trimming shortened V by 1 base and J by 7 bases, and 11 bases separated the two germline ends. The CDR3 has 14 amino acids. CDR3 bases: TGTGCCAGCAGTGAAGGGGGGACAAGGAATGAGCAGTTCTTC. Translation gives CASSEGGTRNEQFF.

This chain connects TRBV14 to TRBJ2-1, with D tentatively TRBD2 (6 bases). The CDR3 length is 16 residues. The germline CDR1 and CDR2 sequences are SGHDN and FVKESK. The V and J ends lost 0 bases and 1 base respectively, with 10 bases between them. The CDR3 DNA is TGTGCCAGCAGCCAAGATGGGCGGGGATCCTACAATGAGCAGTTCTTC. This translates into CASSQDGRGSYNEQFF. The variable domain in full, completed from reference TRBV14 and TRBJ2-1, reads EAGVTQFPSHSVIEKGQTVTLRCDPISGHDNLYWYRRVMGKEIKFLLHFVKESKQDESGMPNNRFLAERTGGTYSTLKVQPAELEDSGVYFCASSQDGRGSYNEQFFGPGTRLTVL.

The chain carries TRBV28 and TRBJ2-7; 7 bases align to TRBD1. CDR3 size: 13 residues. V was pared by 6 bases and J by 6 bases, with 8 bases of the junction left unmatched. Germline V lookup: CDR1 MDHEN, CDR2 SYDVKM. The CDR3 loop is CASSPDRVSEQYF. DNA of the CDR3: TGTGCCAGCAGCCCCGACAGGGTTAGCGAGCAGTACTTC.

In the case of this clone: Germline is not matched at one junction end, which may reflect a read error. Other DNA sequences in the sample encode the same CDR3. J is TRBJ2-7 and V is TRBV13, with 10 bases matching TRBD2. The length of the CDR3 is 16 residues. The germline V gene has CDR1 PRHDT and CDR2 FYEKMQ (reference sequence). This CDR3 reads CASRRRASGRRDEQYF. Written as DNA, the CDR3 is TGTGCCAGCAGGCGACGGGCTAGCGGGAGACGAGACGAGCAATACTTC.

The chain uses TRBV7-2 and TRBJ2-7; D possibly corresponds to TRBD1 (5 bases). Looked up from germline, CDR1 is SGHTA and CDR2 is FQGNSA. The CDR3 extends over 15 amino acids. Trimming removed 4 bases from V and 4 bases from J, with 17 bases in between. As DNA, the CDR3 is TGTGCCAGCAGCTCCCAGGGTGGTTTCCAGTACGAGCAGTACTTC. Amino acids: CASSSQGGFQYEQYF.

This chain connects TRBV19 to TRBJ2-2; TRBD1 aligns across 10 bases. Losses at the gene ends were 5 bases for V and 7 bases for J; bases not matched to a gene: 7. Germline V gene lookup returns CDR1 LNHDA and CDR2 SQIVND (reference sequence). This CDR3 comprises 15 residues. CDR3 residues: CASSSRDRGGGELFF. In DNA form, the CDR3 reads TGTGCCAGTAGTTCCCGGGACAGGGGAGGCGGGGAGCTGTTTTTT.

The gene calls are TRBV10-3 and TRBJ1-2; no firm D call. Germline-derived CDR1 and CDR2 are ENHRY and SYGVKD. The V gene lost 3 bases and the J gene lost 6 bases, with 14 bases spanning the gap. The CDR3 runs to 14 residues. The CDR3 nucleotides read TGTGCCATCAGTGAACGGGTGGGAGTGGATGGCTACACCTTC. Translating gives CAISERVGVDGYTF.

The chain has TRBV7-2 and TRBJ2-7; TRBD2 matches at 9 bases. This CDR3 comprises 15 residues. The V gene's germline CDR1 is SGHTA and CDR2 FQGNSA. With V trimmed by 5 bases and J by 2 bases, 7 bases remained unmatched. The CDR3 sequence: CASSTGLAGPYEQYF. DNA of the CDR3: TGTGCCAGCAGCACCGGGCTAGCGGGGCCCTACGAGCAGTACTTC.

This rearrangement joins TRBV3-1 (or the pseudogene TRBV3-2) to TRBJ1-5; 7 nucleotides match TRBD1. Germline trimming cut 0 bases from V and 2 bases from J; bases unmatched to any gene: 1. This CDR3 contains 15 residues. In germline, CDR1 is LGHDT, CDR2 YNNKEL (reference sequence). Here the CDR3 DNA reads TGTGCCAGCAGCCAAGATGGGACAGGCAATCAGCCCCAGCATTTT. The encoded protein is CASSQDGTGNQPQHF.